Listed below are T cell receptor beta chains from one sample, sequenced in a study of beta chain features in type 1 diabetes. Assay used: immunoSEQ multiplex PCR; TCRdb lists only in-frame clones, some missing. The sample has under 950,000 clones, roughly 15% seen once. Sequenced: naive CD4+ T cells from blood. These receptors were obtained from a woman under 30 in good health. The CDR3 runs from the conserved cysteine through the conserved F or W. The D gene is left open where the match is weak. For some rows the clone size is stated as once, few or many, or as a class when expanded; others skip it.

J gene,clone size,V gene,D gene,CDR3 protein,CDR3 DNA
TRBJ1-1,few,TRBV28,NA,CASSLGRPEAFF,TGTGCCAGCAGTTTAGGGCGTCCTGAAGCTTTCTTT
TRBJ2-1,few,TRBV4-3,TRBD2,CASSQDLTGLAGGRLSYNEQFF,TGCGCCAGCAGCCAAGATCTAACAGGACTAGCGGGAGGACGTCTCTCCTACAATGAGCAGTTCTTC
TRBJ2-3,NA,TRBV4-2,NA,CASSRASLPTDTQYF,TGTGCCAGCAGCCGAGCCTCTCTACCCACAGATACGCAGTATTTT
TRBJ2-1,NA,TRBV5-1,TRBD2,CASSYLSGSYEQFF,TGCGCCAGCAGCTATCTTAGCGGGAGCTATGAGCAGTTCTTC
TRBJ1-1,NA,TRBV16,NA,CASSQLAEDTEAFF,TGTGCCAGCAGCCAATTAGCAGAGGACACTGAAGCTTTCTTT
TRBJ1-5,NA,TRBV4-3,NA,CASSPHRNSNQPQHF,TGCGCCAGCAGCCCCCACAGAAATAGCAATCAGCCCCAGCATTTT
TRBJ2-7,few,TRBV6-5,NA,CASSYLQVNEQYF,TGTGCCAGCAGTTACTTACAGGTCAACGAGCAGTACTTC
TRBJ2-3,few,TRBV11-2,NA,CASSLYVSPLQGDTQYF,TGTGCCAGCAGCTTATACGTAAGCCCCCTCCAGGGAGATACGCAGTATTTT
TRBJ2-7,NA,TRBV6-1,TRBD2,CASTYGTSWTYEQYF,TGTGCCAGCACCTACGGGACTAGCTGGACCTACGAGCAGTACTTC
TRBJ2-7,NA,TRBV18,NA,CASSPGMNRDKSYEQYF,TGTGCCAGCTCACCAGGTATGAACCGGGACAAGTCCTACGAGCAGTACTTC
TRBJ1-1,NA,TRBV7-3,NA,CASSLYLGREAFF,TGTGCCAGCAGCTTATATTTAGGACGAGAAGCTTTCTTT
TRBJ2-3,NA,TRBV4-1,NA,CASSQGGRLTDTQYF,TGCGCCAGCAGCCAAGGAGGAAGGCTAACAGATACGCAGTATTTT
TRBJ2-5,NA,TRBV27,NA,CASSRGTLIQETQYF,TGTGCCAGCAGTCGGGGGACACTCATACAAGAGACCCAGTACTTC
TRBJ2-3,few,TRBV27,NA,CASSLPPGLGTDTQYF,TGTGCCAGCAGTTTACCCCCAGGGCTTGGAACAGATACGCAGTATTTT
TRBJ2-3,few,TRBV19,NA,CASSIGLGITTDTQYF,TGTGCCAGTAGTATAGGGCTAGGGATAACCACAGATACGCAGTATTTT
TRBJ1-2,NA,TRBV7-2,TRBD1,CASSLQGFLYGYTF,TGTGCCAGCAGCCTACAGGGGTTCCTCTATGGCTACACCTTC
TRBJ2-3,NA,TRBV5-1,TRBD2,CASSLSSGGTDTQYF,TGCGCCAGCAGCTTGTCTAGCGGAGGCACAGATACGCAGTATTTT
TRBJ2-7,NA,TRBV4-2,NA,CASSQGPGLSSYEQYF,TGTGCCAGCAGCCAAGGCCCAGGGCTGAGCTCCTACGAGCAGTACTTC
TRBJ1-5,NA,TRBV9,NA,CASSVVPYQPQHF,TGTGCCAGCAGCGTAGTCCCCTATCAGCCCCAGCATTTT
TRBJ2-1,NA,TRBV7-2,NA,CASSLSFVLNEQFF,TGTGCCAGCAGCTTATCCTTCGTTCTCAATGAGCAGTTCTTC
TRBJ2-2,NA,TRBV18,NA,CASSPQDSLNTGGLFF,TGTGCCAGCTCACCTCAGGACTCCTTAAACACCGGGGGGCTGTTTTTT
TRBJ1-1,few,TRBV20-1,NA,CSASNSAEAFF,TGCAGTGCGTCGAATAGCGCTGAAGCTTTCTTT
TRBJ2-2,NA,TRBV5-1,TRBD2,CASSPPLATNTGELFF,TGCGCCAGCAGCCCCCCACTAGCGACGAACACCGGGGAGCTGTTTTTT
TRBJ2-1,few,TRBV28,NA,CASSLYNGRETEQFF,TGTGCCAGCAGTTTATACAACGGGAGAGAAACTGAGCAGTTCTTC
TRBJ2-7,few,TRBV7-9,NA,CASSSRGRVAEQYF,TGTGCCAGCAGTTCCCGGGGGCGGGTGGCTGAGCAGTACTTC
TRBJ2-3,NA,TRBV5-1,NA,CASSFQGPDTQYF,TGCGCCAGCAGCTTTCAGGGACCAGATACGCAGTATTTT
TRBJ1-4,NA,TRBV7-3,NA,CASSFDEKLFF,TGTGCCAGCAGCTTTGATGAAAAACTGTTTTTT
TRBJ1-2,NA,TRBV2,TRBD1,CARDGTGDGYTF,TGTGCCAGGGATGGGACAGGGGATGGCTACACCTTC
TRBJ2-3,few,TRBV9,TRBD1,CASSGAQGARSTDTQYF,TGTGCCAGCAGCGGAGCACAGGGGGCGCGTAGCACAGATACGCAGTATTTT
TRBJ1-2,few,TRBV2,TRBD1,CASGQGYGYTF,TGTGCCAGCGGACAGGGCTACGGCTACACCTTC
TRBJ2-1,few,TRBV19,TRBD2,CASGGLAGPNEQFF,TGTGCCAGTGGGGGACTAGCGGGCCCCAATGAGCAGTTCTTC
TRBJ2-3,NA,TRBV7-2,TRBD1,CASSWTGVSTDTQYF,TGTGCCAGCAGTTGGACAGGGGTCAGCACAGATACGCAGTATTTT
TRBJ2-2,NA,TRBV13,NA,CASSLPGLRELFF,TGTGCCAGCAGCTTACCGGGACTTCGGGAGCTGTTTTTT
TRBJ2-3,NA,TRBV6-5,NA,CASRAGVGTDTQYF,TGTGCCAGCAGAGCAGGGGTGGGCACAGATACGCAGTATTTT
TRBJ2-4,few,TRBV5-1,NA,CASSLAFENIQYF,TGCGCCAGCAGCTTGGCCTTTGAGAACATTCAGTACTTC
TRBJ2-1,few,TRBV28,NA,CASSQGGGYNEQFF,TGTGCCAGCAGTCAGGGAGGGGGCTACAATGAGCAGTTCTTC
TRBJ1-1,NA,TRBV27,NA,CASRWGAATEAFF,TGTGCCAGCAGATGGGGGGCGGCCACTGAAGCTTTCTTT
TRBJ1-4,few,TRBV7-9,TRBD1,CASSSGQGEEKLFF,TGTGCCAGCAGCTCCGGACAGGGCGAGGAAAAACTGTTTTTT
TRBJ1-2,NA,TRBV7-2,NA,CASSSSYDGYTF,TGTGCCAGCAGCTCCTCTTATGATGGCTACACCTTC
TRBJ2-1,NA,TRBV4-3,TRBD2,CASSLPGSGKLVF,TGCGCCAGCAGCCTTCCGGGGAGCGGGAAACTCGTCTTC
TRBJ1-2,few,TRBV10-3,TRBD1,CAISDPGTANYGYTF,TGTGCCATCAGTGATCCAGGGACAGCTAACTATGGCTACACCTTC
TRBJ2-5,NA,TRBV7-9,NA,CASNSDNGETQYF,TGTGCCAGCAACTCGGACAACGGAGAGACCCAGTACTTC
TRBJ2-5,NA,TRBV29-1,TRBD1,CSVELGQYQETQYF,TGCAGCGTTGAATTGGGACAGTACCAAGAGACCCAGTACTTC
TRBJ1-2,NA,TRBV6-1,NA,CASSTQGYYGYTF,TGTGCCAGCAGTACACAGGGCTACTATGGCTACACCTTC